This T cell receptor (beta chain) was retrieved from a study of HIV-infected patients and healthy controls. Study information: The CD4:CD8 ratio increased slightly in early therapy, but CD8 counts showed no consistent change. Study-level results: Size-matched repertoire data failed to replicate the apparent Gini index recovery after therapy in HIV-infected patients.

About 450 ng RNA was reverse transcribed with alpha and beta constant-region primers. Alpha and beta chain libraries were made separately by chain-specific third strand synthesis with multiplexing indices. A 5' RACE adapter with a random hexamer and the SP2 primer site was joined to cDNA. An approximately 25-cycle PCR with P5s and P7 primers followed a short adapter-adding first PCR. TCRdb re-derived calls from the 5' RACE reads in MiXCR, one entry per CDR3 protein. The data hold roughly 7,400 distinct CDR3 sequences, with more than 6.5% observed a single time. Remarks on this clonotype: Its antigen is not known. This beta chain is a stray sequence in a library constructed for alpha chains; its clone size is not meaningful.

Antiretroviral therapy had run roughly three months, about 14 weeks, before follow-up blood collection. No cell fractionation was done, so the repertoire covers all unsorted peripheral blood T cells. In germline, CDR1 is MGHRA, CDR2 YSYEKL. The CDR3 is 15 residues long. The junction had 6 bases not matched to a gene; V was cut back by 1 base and J by 3 bases. This specimen consisted of blood, obtained during antiretroviral therapy. The V call is TRBV4-1, the J call TRBJ2-7; the match to TRBD1 covers 7 bases. This sequence originates from an adult with HIV infection. Written as DNA, the CDR3 is TGCGCCAGCAGCCAAGCCTCGACAGGGAACTACGAGCAGTACTTC. This codes for CASSQASTGNYEQYF.